This T cell receptor (beta chain) is drawn from a study of blood T cell repertoires in COVID-19. Recruits, aged about 18 to 90 years, lived in 24 US areas. Within the 2 weeks before study entry, each person in the exposed group met a COVID-19 case. This clone came up a few times. Germline lookup yields CDR1 SGHRS and CDR2 YFSETQ. The CDR3 totals 16 residues. The trim removed 4 bases at V and 0 bases at J, leaving 9 bases unmatched. Source study methods: Reference gene primers were amplified, and this amplification served to estimate nucleated cell counts. TCRdb's copy holds only in-frame clones and misses some; the assay was immunoSEQ multiplex PCR. V, J and clone size derive from that table, while D and trimming were established from the DNA sequence. The sample holds approximately 260,000 clones, around 83% seen once.

The chain employs TRBV5-1 and TRBJ1-1, with 7 bases fitting TRBD1. Sequencing input: PBMCs or T cells enriched from blood (not recorded which). The receptor was derived from a woman in her fifties or sixties who had been exposed to COVID-19. CDR3 residues: CASSPDRARLNTEAFF. The CDR3 DNA is TGCGCCAGCAGCCCCGACAGGGCTCGATTGAACACTGAAGCTTTCTTT.